Listed below are T cell receptor beta chains from one sample, sequenced in a study of blood T cell repertoires in COVID-19. Here immunoSEQ multiplex PCR was the method, and the copy in TCRdb shows in-frame clones only, minus some. The sample includes fewer than 75,000 clones, approximately 91% seen only once; the top ten take approximately 3.6%. Sequences were obtained from peripheral blood. Receptors were obtained from a man aged 70-80 years with acute or convalescent COVID-19. Both conserved end residues are part of each CDR3. A D gene is named only where the DNA matches it firmly. A clone size is listed for some rows: how often the clone was seen (once, few, many), or a class if it is expanded.

CDR3 protein: CASSLWGGGNSPLHF
CDR3 DNA: TGCGCCAGCAGCCTCTGGGGGGGTGGAAATTCACCCCTCCACTTT
D gene: NA
clone size: NA
J gene: TRBJ1-6
V gene: TRBV4-1

CDR3 protein: CASSQSGQLNTEAFF
CDR3 DNA: TGCGCCAGCAGCCAATCCGGACAGTTGAACACTGAAGCTTTCTTT
D gene: NA
clone size: NA
J gene: TRBJ1-1
V gene: TRBV4-3

CDR3 protein: CASSGHHGTGPPYEQYF
CDR3 DNA: TGTGCCAGCAGCGGACATCACGGGACAGGGCCCCCCTACGAGCAGTACTTC
D gene: TRBD1
clone size: NA
J gene: TRBJ2-7
V gene: TRBV9

CDR3 protein: CASSLGLAEAFF
CDR3 DNA: TGTGCCAGCAGCTTAGGCTTAGCTGAAGCTTTCTTT
D gene: NA
clone size: NA
J gene: TRBJ1-1
V gene: TRBV7-9

CDR3 protein: CASRLIGGADKETQYF
CDR3 DNA: TGTGCCAGCAGACTTATAGGGGGCGCGGATAAAGAGACCCAGTACTTC
D gene: TRBD1
clone size: NA
J gene: TRBJ2-5
V gene: TRBV7-6

CDR3 protein: CASSSGQVNTGELFF
CDR3 DNA: TGTGCCAGCAGTTCCGGACAGGTTAACACCGGGGAGCTGTTTTTT
D gene: TRBD1
clone size: NA
J gene: TRBJ2-2
V gene: TRBV6-2/TRBV6-3

CDR3 protein: CANTGTKGISQGGLLGEQYF
CDR3 DNA: TGTGCCAACACCGGGACGAAAGGAATCTCCCAGGGAGGACTTTTGGGGGAGCAGTACTTC
D gene: NA
clone size: few
J gene: TRBJ2-7
V gene: TRBV24-1

CDR3 protein: CASSLTGPQLNEKLFF
CDR3 DNA: TGCGCCAGCAGCCTGACAGGGCCGCAGTTGAATGAAAAACTGTTTTTT
D gene: TRBD1
clone size: NA
J gene: TRBJ1-4
V gene: TRBV4-3

CDR3 protein: CASSIHRVDTEAFF
CDR3 DNA: TGCGCCAGCAGCATTCACAGGGTAGATACTGAAGCTTTCTTT
D gene: NA
clone size: NA
J gene: TRBJ1-1
V gene: TRBV5-1

CDR3 protein: CASSQLGPPVGNQPQHF
CDR3 DNA: TGCGCCAGCAGCCAACTAGGTCCGCCGGTGGGCAATCAGCCCCAGCATTTT
D gene: NA
clone size: NA
J gene: TRBJ1-5
V gene: TRBV4-1

CDR3 protein: CASSLTQSRGLYNQPQHF
CDR3 DNA: TGTGCCAGCAGCTTAACCCAATCGCGGGGGCTGTACAATCAGCCCCAGCATTTT
D gene: NA
clone size: NA
J gene: TRBJ1-5
V gene: TRBV11-2

CDR3 protein: CATRTGGTTEAFF
CDR3 DNA: TGTGCCACTAGGACAGGGGGGACCACTGAAGCTTTCTTT
D gene: TRBD1
clone size: NA
J gene: TRBJ1-1
V gene: TRBV19

CDR3 protein: CASSLMGQGSPLHF
CDR3 DNA: TGTGCCAGCAGCTTAATGGGACAGGGTTCACCCCTCCACTTT
D gene: TRBD1
clone size: NA
J gene: TRBJ1-6
V gene: TRBV7-2

CDR3 protein: CASSQVPGIAKNIQYF
CDR3 DNA: TGTGCCAGCAGCCAAGTTCCAGGGATAGCCAAAAACATTCAGTACTTC
D gene: NA
clone size: NA
J gene: TRBJ2-4
V gene: TRBV3-1/TRBV3-2

CDR3 protein: CASSPRPAGNTIYF
CDR3 DNA: TGCGCCAGCAGCCCCCGACCAGCCGGGAACACCATATATTTT
D gene: NA
clone size: NA
J gene: TRBJ1-3
V gene: TRBV4-3